This T cell receptor beta chain was retrieved from a study of blood T cell repertoires in COVID-19. Sequencing was performed with immunoSEQ multiplex PCR; in TCRdb, only in-frame clones are kept and a portion is missing. The repertoire holds about 310,000 clones, with roughly 86% as singletons. This CDR3 region has 12 residues. Germline CDR1 is MDHEN and CDR2 is SYDVKM. The V and J ends lost 7 bases and 6 bases respectively, with 13 bases between them. The clonotype originates from a woman aged 50 to 60 who had recovered from COVID-19. Sequences were obtained from peripheral blood. V usage is TRBV28 and J usage is TRBJ2-7; TRBD1 might be the D (6 bases). CDR3 region: CASTNREFEQYF. CDR3 coding DNA: TGTGCCAGCACCAACAGGGAATTCGAGCAGTACTTC.